The clone carrying this T cell receptor (beta chain) was detected only a few times. Template switching created a universal primer site, and the cDNA included unique molecular identifiers. TCRdb analysed the 5' RACE reads with MiXCR anew, one entry per CDR3 protein. The top ten hold about 3% of the sample, which has approximately 500,000 distinct CDR3 sequences, 20% to 25% seen once. The data originate from a study of identical twins. The germline V gene encodes CDR1 SGHTA and CDR2 FQGNSA. This CDR3 has 15 amino acids. J gave up 4 bases and V 3 bases, and 2 bases lay outside the gene matches. These data were also reused for a study on T cells expressing NK-cell markers. That study reports: All TCR beta repertoires analysed originated from sorted CD3+CD56+NKG2C+, CD3+CD56+NKG2C- and CD3+CD56-NKG2C+ T cells. Only alpha-beta TCR T cells were sorted in several experiments, using an anti-gamma-delta TCR antibody. In a handful of donors, dominant NKG2C+ clonotypes were about 1.0-8% of CD8+ T cells.

The sequence derives from a woman aged 18-29 years in good health. The chain uses TRBV7-2 and TRBJ2-5, with 13 positions matching TRBD2. The specimen sequenced was CD4+ T cells sorted from blood. The CDR3, as DNA: TGTGCCAGCAGCTTGGGACTAGCGGGGAGAGAGACCCAGTACTTC. As protein: CASSLGLAGRETQYF.